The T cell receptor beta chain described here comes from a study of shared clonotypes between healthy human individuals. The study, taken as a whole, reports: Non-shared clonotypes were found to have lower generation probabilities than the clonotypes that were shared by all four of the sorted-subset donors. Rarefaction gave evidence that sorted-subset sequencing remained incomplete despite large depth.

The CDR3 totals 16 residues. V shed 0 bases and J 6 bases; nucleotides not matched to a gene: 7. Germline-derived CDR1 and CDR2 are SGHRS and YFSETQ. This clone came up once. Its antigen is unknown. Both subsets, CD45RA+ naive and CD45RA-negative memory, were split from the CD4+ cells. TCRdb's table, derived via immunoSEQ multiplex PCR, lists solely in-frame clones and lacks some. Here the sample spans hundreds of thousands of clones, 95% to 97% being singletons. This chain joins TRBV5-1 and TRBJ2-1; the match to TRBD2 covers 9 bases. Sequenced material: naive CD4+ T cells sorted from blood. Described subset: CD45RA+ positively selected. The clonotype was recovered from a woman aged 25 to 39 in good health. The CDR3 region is CASSLAREGLGNEQFF. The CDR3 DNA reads TGCGCCAGCAGCTTGGCGCGGGAGGGATTAGGCAATGAGCAGTTCTTC.